Sequencing of this T cell receptor (beta chain) was carried out in a study of blood T cell repertoires in COVID-19. Looking at the study overall: Acute and convalescent COVID-19 samples came from the United States, Italy and Spain. The analysed material was cDNA or gDNA that came from T cells, B-cell-depleted T cells, or PBMCs.

Original handling: Estimates of nucleated cell counts were drawn from the amplification of reference gene primers. The table came from immunoSEQ multiplex PCR; TCRdb's copy has only in-frame clones and leaves some out. V and J calls and clone size are those listed in that table; D and trimming were worked out from the DNA. The table includes tens of thousands of clones, approximately 88% detected once. Germline lookup yields CDR1 SGHRS and CDR2 YFSETQ. This CDR3 spans 15 amino acids. V dropped 0 bases and J dropped 4; count of bases not matched to a gene: 4. The sequenced sample consisted of peripheral blood. The clonotype originates from a human donor in a cohort sampled during active COVID-19. The rearrangement links TRBV5-1 to TRBJ1-5; 7 nucleotides align to TRBD1. The CDR3 reads CASSLATGENQPQHF. CDR3 nucleotides: TGCGCCAGCAGCTTGGCTACAGGGGAAAATCAGCCCCAGCATTTT.